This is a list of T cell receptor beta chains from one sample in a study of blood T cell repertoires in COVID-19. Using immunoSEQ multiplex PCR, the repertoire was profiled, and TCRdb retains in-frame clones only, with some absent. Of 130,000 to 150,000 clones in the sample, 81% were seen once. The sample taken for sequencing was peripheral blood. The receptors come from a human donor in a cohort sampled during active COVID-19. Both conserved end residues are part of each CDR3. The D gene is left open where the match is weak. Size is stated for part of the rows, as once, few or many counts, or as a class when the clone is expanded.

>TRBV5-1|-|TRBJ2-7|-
CASSLPTDYEQYF
TGCGCCAGCAGCTTGCCGACAGACTACGAGCAGTACTTC
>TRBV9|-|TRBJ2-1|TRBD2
CASSVSGSRIYNEQFF
TGTGCCAGCAGCGTAAGCGGGAGCCGTATCTACAATGAGCAGTTCTTC
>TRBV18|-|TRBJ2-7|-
CASSPTLARAYEQYF
TGTGCCAGCTCACCAACGCTAGCGCGGGCCTACGAGCAGTACTTC
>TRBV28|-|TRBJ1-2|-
CASSPQGGNYGYTF
TGTGCCAGCAGCCCCCAGGGAGGGAACTATGGCTACACCTTC
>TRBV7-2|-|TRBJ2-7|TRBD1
CASSPQGTAYEQYF
TGTGCCAGCAGCCCCCAGGGGACAGCATACGAGCAGTACTTC
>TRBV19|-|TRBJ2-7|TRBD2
CASSILFSGSPYEQYF
TGTGCCAGTAGTATCCTCTTTAGCGGGAGCCCCTACGAGCAGTACTTC
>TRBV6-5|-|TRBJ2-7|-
CASTRTDLEQYF
TGTGCCAGCACCAGGACTGACCTAGAGCAGTACTTC
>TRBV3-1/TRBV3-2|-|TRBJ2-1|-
CASSQGGAASYNEQFF
TGTGCCAGCAGCCAAGGTGGAGCGGCCTCCTACAATGAGCAGTTCTTC
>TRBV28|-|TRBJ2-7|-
CASTSPTYEQYF
TGTGCCAGCACTAGCCCAACCTACGAGCAGTACTTC
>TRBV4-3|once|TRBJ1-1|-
CASSQDLGGINEAFF
TGCGCCAGCAGCCAAGATCTTGGAGGGATCAATGAAGCTTTCTTT
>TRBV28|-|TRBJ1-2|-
CASSLTASYGYTF
TGTGCCAGCAGTCTGACAGCCAGCTATGGCTACACCTTC
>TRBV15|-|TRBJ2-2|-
CATSRDRHRELFF
TGTGCCACCAGCAGAGATCGACACCGGGAGCTGTTTTTT
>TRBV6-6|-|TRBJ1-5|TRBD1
CASNAGTGYNQPQHF
TGTGCCAGCAACGCAGGGACAGGGTACAATCAGCCCCAGCATTTT
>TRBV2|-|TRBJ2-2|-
CASSDLRVGDNTGELFF
TGTGCCAGCAGTGACTTGCGGGTGGGAGATAACACCGGGGAGCTGTTTTTT
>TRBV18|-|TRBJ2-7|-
CASSASEPYEQYF
TGTGCCAGCTCCGCTAGCGAACCCTACGAGCAGTACTTC
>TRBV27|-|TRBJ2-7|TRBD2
CASSRTSRPYEQYF
TGTGCCAGCAGTAGGACTAGTCGTCCCTACGAGCAGTACTTC
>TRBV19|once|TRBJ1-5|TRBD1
CASSIETGYSNQPQHF
TGTGCCAGTAGTATCGAGACAGGGTATAGCAATCAGCCCCAGCATTTT
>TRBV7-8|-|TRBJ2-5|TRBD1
CASSARQGAGETQYF
TGTGCCAGCAGCGCTCGACAGGGGGCGGGAGAGACCCAGTACTTC
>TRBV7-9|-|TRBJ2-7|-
CASSLGDRGRYEQYF
TGTGCCAGCAGCTTAGGAGACAGAGGCCGATACGAGCAGTACTTC
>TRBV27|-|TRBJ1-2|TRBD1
CASRGGTGYGYTF
TGTGCCAGCAGGGGGGGGACAGGCTATGGCTACACCTTC
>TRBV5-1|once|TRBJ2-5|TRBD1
CASSRPDRAQETQYF
TGCGCCAGCAGCAGACCCGACAGGGCACAAGAGACCCAGTACTTC
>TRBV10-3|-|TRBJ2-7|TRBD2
CAISDPGLAGKSSYEQYF
TGTGCCATCAGTGACCCGGGACTAGCGGGAAAGAGCTCCTACGAGCAGTACTTC
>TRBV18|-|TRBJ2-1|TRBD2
CASSTRREGGSYNEQFF
TGTGCCAGCTCAACTAGACGGGAGGGCGGCTCCTACAATGAGCAGTTCTTC
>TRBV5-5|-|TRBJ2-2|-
CASSLYRGMNTGELFF
TGTGCCAGCAGCCTTTATCGGGGAATGAACACCGGGGAGCTGTTTTTT